The 32 T cell receptor beta chains below all came from one sample that was sequenced in a study of CD8+CD57+ T cells in acquired aplastic anemia. Genomic DNA acted as the template from which TCR beta VDJ combination and CDR3 sequence profiling were carried out. TCRdb re-called the reads with MiXCR, one entry per CDR3 protein. Here the sample spans some 120,000 distinct CDR3 sequences, roughly 50% being singletons. Sequencing was carried out using sorted CD4+, CD8+, or CD8+CD57+ T cells (not recorded which) from PBMCs. These receptor sequences come from a human donor in good health, serving as a control.

This clonotype was detected once. The genes are TRBV10-1 and TRBJ2-2, with D hard to call. The CDR3 totals 16 residues. V was shortened by 0 bases and J by 5 bases, with 13 bases between the two germline ends. Germline V CDR1 and CDR2: WNHNN, SYGVQD (reference sequence). The CDR3 sequence: CASSESTPGRTGELFF. CDR3 coding DNA: TGCGCCAGCAGTGAGTCGACGCCAGGACGGACCGGGGAGCTGTTTTTT.

The sample holds a few counts of this clonotype. V usage is TRBV29-1 and J usage is TRBJ2-5; 7 nucleotides align to TRBD2. Germline CDR1 SQVTM, CDR2 ANQGSEA. This CDR3 spans 11 amino acids. V lost 5 bases to trimming and J lost 5 bases; unmatched junction nucleotides: 2. CDR3 nucleotide sequence: TGCAGCGTTCGGGGGGACGAGACCCAGTACTTC. It specifies CSVRGDETQYF.

About this clonotype itself: A read error is likely, as this CDR3 ends without the conserved phenylalanine or tryptophan. The limits of the CDR3 on the DNA are not certain, so only TCRdb's listed CDR3 is given. This chain's CDR3 is CSVAGTGGIFY. The J gene is TRBJ1-4, the V gene TRBV29-1; the D call TRBD1 from the table was never checked on the DNA. The CDR3 has 11 amino acids, counting both end residues. Germline V lookup: CDR1 SQVTM, CDR2 ANQGSEA.

The gene calls are TRBV7-8 and TRBJ2-7, with 8 bases fitting TRBD2. J lost 5 bases, V lost 2 bases, and 11 bases had no gene match. Germline V gives CDR1 SGHVS, CDR2 FQNEAQ. The CDR3 loop spans 16 amino acids. CDR3 sequence: CASSLPWGAGEDEQYF. CDR3 coding DNA: TGTGCCAGCAGCTTACCCTGGGGAGCGGGGGAAGACGAGCAGTACTTC.

In this sample, this clonotype is medium-sized. The chain employs TRBV7-3 and TRBJ2-7; 7 bases align to TRBD1. Germline lookup yields CDR1 SGHTA and CDR2 FQGTGA. V shed 1 base and J 9 bases; nucleotides not matched to a gene: 6. CDR3 length: 13 amino acids. CDR3 in DNA: TGTGCCAGCAGCTTAAAGGGGGACAGAAGGCAGTACTTC. Encoded protein: CASSLKGDRRQYF.

This clonotype was counted ten times or more. CDR3 region: CSAIDRASGTDTQYF. CDR3 nucleotides: TGCAGTGCTATTGACAGAGCCTCCGGCACAGATACGCAGTATTTT. The chain recombines TRBV20-1 with TRBJ2-3; tentatively, D is TRBD1 (5 bases). The CDR3 contains 15 residues. CDR1 and CDR2 (germline): DFQATT, SNEGSKA (reference sequence). V was cut by 4 bases and J by 1 base, with 15 bases left in between.

This clonotype was counted many times. The chain has TRBV6-1 and TRBJ1-1; 9 positions match TRBD1. This CDR3 contains 14 residues. After removal of 6 bases from V and 1 base from J, the junction contained 3 bases not matched to a gene. Germline V gene sequence: CDR1 MNHNS, CDR2 SASEGT. The DNA of the CDR3 is TGTGCCAGCAGACGACAGGGGGGGAACACTGAAGCTTTCTTT. Translated, it gives CASRRQGGNTEAFF.

Regarding this clonotype: A clone one base away is much larger, so this may be a read error. This chain joins TRBV6-1 and TRBJ1-2; no firm D call. The CDR3 spans 14 residues. Germline lookup yields CDR1 MNHNS and CDR2 SASEGT. CDR3 sequence: CASSDYGENYGHTF. CDR3 bases: TGTGCCAGCAGTGACTACGGAGAAAACTATGGCCACACCTTC.

This clonotype was counted a single time. CDR3 residues: CASRQGITMSTEAFF. The CDR3 DNA reads TGTGCCAGTCGACAAGGGATCACTATGAGCACTGAAGCTTTCTTT. This chain joins TRBV19 and TRBJ1-1; D gene unclear. Germline V gene data show CDR1 as LNHDA and CDR2 as SQIVND (reference sequence). Between the trimmed V and J ends, which lost 8 bases and 4 bases, there was a span of 20 bases. This CDR3 region has 15 residues.

This clonotype has a count of ten or more. The chain combines TRBV7-9 with TRBJ1-2; unclear D gene. The ends were cut back, 4 bases at V and 2 bases at J, with 8 bases in the middle. Germline V gives CDR1 SEHNR, CDR2 FQNEAQ (reference sequence). The CDR3 is made up of 13 amino acids. The chain's CDR3 is CASSSSINYGYTF. As DNA, the CDR3 is TGTGCCAGCAGCTCCTCCATAAACTATGGCTACACCTTC.

The chain joins TRBV6-1 to TRBJ2-2; D is ambiguous. Per germline, CDR1 MNHNS and CDR2 SASEGT. The CDR3 extends over 16 amino acids. V lost 3 bases, J lost 5 bases, and 16 bases lay in between. In DNA form, the CDR3 reads TGTGCCAGCAGTGATCTCCTATTCGGTAGAACCGGGGAGCTGTTTTTT. Its translation is CASSDLLFGRTGELFF.

The chain has TRBV29-1 and TRBJ2-7; D is perhaps TRBD2 (6 bases). The V end lost 3 bases, the J end lost 6 bases, and 15 bases lay between the germline ends. This CDR3 is built from 13 residues. Germline assignment: CDR1 SQVTM and CDR2 ANQGSEA. The CDR3 reads CSVDRGSSSEQYF. The CDR3 DNA follows: TGCAGCGTTGACCGGGGGTCATCGTCCGAGCAGTACTTC.

This clonotype has a count of ten or more. V usage is TRBV5-6 and J usage is TRBJ1-1, with 8 bases aligning to TRBD1. The V gene end was trimmed by 2 bases and the J gene end by 3 bases; junction bases not matched to a gene: 6. CDR3 length: 15 amino acids. Germline values: CDR1 SGHDT, CDR2 YYEEEE. The CDR3 coding sequence is TGTGCCAGCAGCTTCTTGGACAGGGAACACACTGAAGCTTTCTTT. Translation gives CASSFLDREHTEAFF.

This clonotype was detected a few times. The chain has TRBV5-1 and TRBJ2-2; maybe TRBD1 (5 bases). V lost 0 bases and J 5 bases, leaving 17 bases between the germline ends. CDR1 and CDR2 from the germline V gene are SGHRS and YFSETQ. The CDR3 has 17 residues. This CDR3 is CASSLGMGLSGTGELFF. DNA of the CDR3: TGCGCCAGCAGCTTGGGAATGGGGCTCTCTGGGACCGGGGAGCTGTTTTTT. Based on the CDR3 plus reference TRBV5-1 and TRBJ2-2, the full variable domain is KAGVTQTPRYLIKTRGQQVTLSCSPISGHRSVSWYQQTPGQGLQFLFEYFSETQRNKGNFPGRFSGRQFSNSRSEMNVSTLELGDSALYLCASSLGMGLSGTGELFFGEGSRLTVL.

In DNA form, the CDR3 reads TGTGCCAGCAGCCTGGGCGGGATTAATGAAAAACTGTTTTTT. Amino acids: CASSLGGINEKLFF. The chain is built from TRBV6-1 and TRBJ1-4; D gene ambiguous. Germline V gene lookup returns CDR1 MNHNS and CDR2 SASEGT. This CDR3 spans 14 amino acids. The V end lost 6 bases, the J end lost 4 bases, and 12 bases lay between the germline ends.

V is TRBV15 and J is TRBJ1-4; tentative D call: TRBD1 (5 bases). The CDR3 sequence is 14 residues long. Germline V gives CDR1 LNHNV, CDR2 YYDKDF (reference sequence). With 6 bases removed from V and 8 bases from J, the gap between germline ends came to 16 bases. CDR3 nucleotides: TGTGCCACCAGGGCGGGGGGATTAGAAGAAAAACTGTTTTTT. This codes for CATRAGGLEEKLFF.

This clonotype has more than one count but fewer than ten. This chain uses TRBV18 with TRBJ1-3; TRBD1 might be the D (5 bases). Germline V CDR1 and CDR2: KGHSH, LQKENI. This CDR3 has 14 residues. With 3 bases removed from V and 8 bases from J, the gap between germline ends came to 14 bases. The CDR3: CASSPSGRGDTIYF. The CDR3 DNA follows: TGTGCCAGCTCACCCTCGGGGCGAGGGGACACCATATATTTT.

This clonotype is a singleton in its sample. The rearrangement links TRBV19 to TRBJ1-3; D may be TRBD1 (6 bases). CDR1 and CDR2 from the germline V gene are LNHDA and SQIVND (reference sequence). The CDR3 has 15 amino acids. V lost 9 bases to trimming and J lost 1 base, with 16 bases between them. This CDR3 reads CASSWKRGSGNTIYF. DNA of the CDR3: TGTGCCAGCAGCTGGAAGAGGGGGTCTGGAAACACCATATATTTT.

About this clonotype itself: A much larger clone differs by one base, so this may be a read error. V and J are TRBV10-3 and TRBJ1-5, with unresolved D. The germline V gene has CDR1 ENHRY and CDR2 SYGVKD. The CDR3 consists of 15 residues. CDR3 residues: CASSYLPVRNQPQHF. The CDR3 DNA reads as TGTGCCAGCAGTTACCTTCCTGTGAGAAATCAGCCCCAGCATTTT.

As concerns this clonotype: At one end, the junction sequence differs from germline, possibly due to a read error. This rearrangement joins TRBV2 to TRBJ2-7; 10 positions agree with TRBD1. The V gene's germline CDR1 is SNHLY and CDR2 FYNNEI. This CDR3 has 14 amino acids. The CDR3 reads CASSTGTGVCEQYF. CDR3 coding DNA: TGCGCCAGCAGTACCGGGACAGGGGTCTGCGAGCAGTACTTC.

The chain has TRBV14 and TRBJ2-1, with 10 bases matching TRBD1. CDR3 size: 14 residues. Germline V CDR1 and CDR2: SGHDN, FVKESK. J lost 6 bases, V lost 5 bases, and 4 bases had no gene match. The CDR3 nucleotides read TGTGCCAGCAGCGCACGGGACAGGGGCAATGAGCAGTTCTTC. Translation gives CASSARDRGNEQFF.

Of note for this clonotype: The conserved phenylalanine or tryptophan is not found at the CDR3 terminus, so this likely reflects a read error. The chain carries TRBV20-1 and TRBJ2-7; 10 bases match TRBD1. Unmatched junction bases numbered 8, after V lost 1 base and J lost 5 bases. The CDR3 runs to 15 residues. Per germline, CDR1 DFQATT and CDR2 SNEGSKA (reference sequence). For the CDR3, the DNA is TGCAGTGCTAGAGCCACCGGGACAGGGGCCGACGAGCAGTACCTC. This encodes CSARATGTGADEQYL.

This clonotype was counted many times. The chain combines TRBV7-2 with TRBJ1-3; no definite D call. The CDR3 is 15 residues long. Germline assignment: CDR1 SGHTA and CDR2 FQGNSA. V lost 5 bases and J 0 bases, leaving 11 bases between the germline ends. The CDR3 DNA follows: TGTGCCAGCAGCCAACAGAGAGACTCTGGAAACACCATATATTTT. Protein product: CASSQQRDSGNTIYF.

This clonotype was detected many times. The chain has TRBV18 and TRBJ1-6; 8 positions agree with TRBD1. CDR1 and CDR2 from the germline V gene are KGHSH and LQKENI. The ends lost 1 base at V and 7 bases at J; junction bases unmatched: 3. There are 15 residues in the CDR3. As DNA, the CDR3 is TGTGCCAGCTCACCACAGGGACAGGAGAATTCACCCCTCCACTTT. Translating it yields CASSPQGQENSPLHF.

The chain carries TRBV15 and TRBJ1-6, with D tentatively TRBD1 (6 bases). Looked up from germline, CDR1 is LNHNV and CDR2 is YYDKDF (reference sequence). The length of the CDR3 is 17 residues. Trimming took 0 bases from V and 7 from J, leaving 16 bases between them. In DNA form, the CDR3 reads TGTGCCACCAGCAGAGATACAAGGGGGGTCAACAATTCACCCCTCCACTTT. It translates to CATSRDTRGVNNSPLHF.

Points on this clonotype: A much larger clone differs from this one at a single base, so this may be a read error. V gene TRBV6-1 combines with J gene TRBJ1-1; D perhaps matches TRBD1 (6 bases). Germline CDR1 and CDR2: MNHNS and SASEGT. CDR3 length: 16 amino acids. V lost 6 bases and J 0 bases, leaving 17 bases between the germline ends. DNA for the CDR3: TGTGCCAGCAGGAGGGGGGGCAGCCTCATGAACACTGAAGCTTTCTTT. This gives the protein CASRRGGSLMNTEAFF.

The chain is built from TRBV11-2 and TRBJ1-2; tentatively, D is TRBD1 (5 bases). In germline, CDR1 is SGHAT, CDR2 FQNNGV. Trimming left V 1 base short and J 3 bases short, with 18 bases between. This CDR3 spans 17 amino acids. The DNA for the CDR3 is TGTGCCAGCAGCTTAGGAGTCGGGGCAGGGTTGTACTATGGCTACACCTTC. Residues: CASSLGVGAGLYYGYTF.

The chain couples TRBV29-1 to TRBJ1-2; 7 bases fit TRBD1. Germline assignment: CDR1 SQVTM and CDR2 ANQGSEA. V lost 7 bases, J lost 7 bases, and 9 bases stayed unmatched. This CDR3 contains 12 residues. Here the CDR3 reads CSASGTVGGYTF. CDR3 coding DNA: TGCAGCGCGTCCGGGACAGTTGGTGGCTACACCTTC.

V and J are TRBV10-3 and TRBJ1-2; D unresolved. The germline V and J ends were trimmed by 3 bases and 0 bases, with 8 bases remaining between them. Germline V gene sequence: CDR1 ENHRY, CDR2 SYGVKD. The CDR3 is 14 amino acids. The CDR3, as DNA: TGTGCCATCAGTGAACTCATAACTAACTATGGCTACACCTTC. It encodes CAISELITNYGYTF.

The chain is built from TRBV11-1 and TRBJ1-2; 7 nucleotides match TRBD1. V lost 3 bases, J lost 4 bases, and 11 bases stayed unmatched. The CDR3 covers 16 residues. CDR1 SGHAT and CDR2 FQDESV come from the germline V gene (reference sequence). The CDR3 DNA reads as TGTGCCAGCAGCTTTGATTTATCCGGGACAGCCTATGGCTACACCTTC. Translation: CASSFDLSGTAYGYTF.

V usage is TRBV7-6 and J usage is TRBJ1-2, with D possibly being TRBD1 (6 bases). The V gene lost 5 bases and the J gene lost 5 bases, with 15 bases spanning the gap. Germline V lookup: CDR1 SGHVS, CDR2 FNYEAQ. The CDR3 contains 14 residues. In DNA form, the CDR3 reads TGTGCCAGCAGCCCCTTGAGGACAGATTATGGCTACACCTTC. Protein sequence: CASSPLRTDYGYTF.

This clonotype was found many times. V is TRBV5-1 and J is TRBJ2-7; the match to TRBD2 covers 10 bases. CDR3 length: 16 amino acids. Germline values: CDR1 SGHRS, CDR2 YFSETQ. V shed 2 bases, J shed 4 bases, and the junction held 9 bases outside the gene matches. The CDR3 loop is CASSLGSGGAQYEQYF. The CDR3 DNA follows: TGCGCCAGCAGCTTAGGAAGCGGGGGGGCCCAATACGAGCAGTACTTC.